This passage covers 9 T cell receptor beta chains from one sample sequenced in a study of cytomegalovirus exposure and HLA in healthy donors. The PCR was carried out with 60 Vbeta primers and 13 Jbeta primers. Libraries were prepared by immunoSEQ multiplex PCR; TCRdb keeps only in-frame clonotypes and omits some of them. Of 90,000 to 140,000 clones in the sample, about 83% were seen once. What was sequenced was PBMCs. The receptors stem from a man aged 18 to 30 in good health and CMV-seronegative.

The chain recombines TRBV6-5 with TRBJ1-3, with TRBD1 as a possible D gene (6 bases). The V end was cut by 2 bases, the J end by 4 bases, with 12 bases between. This CDR3 has 15 residues. CDR1 is MNHEY, CDR2 SVGAGI, per germline. CDR3 sequence reads: CASSYPTGSGNTIYF. In DNA form, the CDR3 reads TGTGCCAGCAGTTACCCTACAGGGTCAGGAAACACCATATATTTT.

The chain employs TRBV18 and TRBJ2-7; 7 bases agree with TRBD1. The CDR3 consists of 14 residues. Unmatched junction bases numbered 3, after V lost 0 bases and J lost 4 bases. Germline V CDR1 and CDR2: KGHSH, LQKENI. In DNA form, the CDR3 reads TGTGCCAGCTCACCACCGGGACAGCGTTACGAGCAGTACTTC. This translates into CASSPPGQRYEQYF. Using reference TRBV18 and TRBJ2-7 for the parts outside the CDR3, the full variable domain is NAGVMQNPRHLVRRRGQEARLRCSPMKGHSHVYWYRQLPEEGLKFMVYLQKENIIDESGMPKERFSAEFPKEGPSILRIQQVVRGDSAAYFCASSPPGQRYEQYFGPGTRLTVT.

The genes are TRBV11-3 and TRBJ1-4, with 8 positions matching TRBD1. Germline V gene data show CDR1 as SGHNT and CDR2 as YENEEA. The CDR3 spans 14 residues. J was trimmed by 10 bases and V by 6 bases; bases with no gene match: 10. CDR3 amino acids: CASRRQGAQAKLFF. CDR3 nucleotide sequence: TGTGCCAGCAGACGCCAGGGGGCGCAAGCAAAACTGTTTTTT.

This sequence joins TRBV5-6 and TRBJ1-2, with 8 bases lining up with TRBD1. CDR1 SGHDT and CDR2 YYEEEE come from the germline V gene. Trimming at V came to 5 bases and at J to 0 bases, leaving 6 bases not matched to a gene. The CDR3 contains 15 residues. Here the CDR3 DNA reads TGTGCCAGCAGACTCGACAGGGGCGCTAACTATGGCTACACCTTC. Its protein is CASRLDRGANYGYTF.

The chain recombines TRBV28 with TRBJ2-1, with D possibly matching TRBD2 (6 bases). From germline, CDR1 is MDHEN and CDR2 SYDVKM. This CDR3 spans 16 amino acids. V shed 1 base and J shed 0 bases, with 10 bases lying between them. The CDR3, as DNA: TGTGCCAGCAGTTTATCGGCGGGGAGCTCCTACAATGAGCAGTTCTTC. Protein product: CASSLSAGSSYNEQFF.

The rearrangement links TRBV27 to TRBJ2-7; 11 positions match TRBD2. Germline assignment: CDR1 MNHEY and CDR2 SMNVEV (reference sequence). CDR3 length equals 16 residues. Unmatched junction bases numbered 11, after V lost 4 bases and J lost 6 bases. Here the CDR3 DNA reads TGTGCCAGCAGTTCCCCACTAGCGGGGGCGCTCACCGAGCAGTACTTC. Protein: CASSSPLAGALTEQYF.

This clone was seen a single time. The chain carries TRBV6-5 and TRBJ1-2; D uncertain. Trimming cost V 6 bases and J 6 bases, with 20 bases left between them. CDR1 is MNHEY and CDR2 is SVGAGI in the germline V gene. The CDR3 runs 15 residues. This chain's CDR3 is CASRNPGANGDGYTF. CDR3 coding DNA: TGTGCCAGCAGAAACCCGGGTGCGAACGGGGATGGCTACACCTTC.

Note on this clone: Other DNA sequences of this sample code for an identical CDR3. This chain connects TRBV30 to TRBJ1-1; D not certain. The CDR3 runs 13 residues. Germline CDR1 GTSNPN, CDR2 SVGIG (reference sequence). Deletions cut 0 bases from V and 2 bases from J, with 7 bases between. In DNA, the CDR3 is TGTGCCTGGAGTGTTGCGGGCAACACTGAAGCTTTCTTT. Its translation is CAWSVAGNTEAFF.

The chain joins TRBV29-1 to TRBJ2-5, with 9 bases lining up with TRBD2. With the DNA end fitting TRBJ2-7 better, the J assignment may be wrong. The CDR3 has 13 residues. The germline gives CDR1 SQVTM, CDR2 ANQGSEA. Here the CDR3 DNA reads TGCAGCGTACTACTAGCGGGCTCCTACGAGCAGTACTTC. It yields the protein CSVLLAGSYEQYF.